This T cell receptor beta chain is from a study of radiotherapy plus CTLA-4 blockade in lung cancer. TCRdb's copy holds only in-frame clones and misses some; the assay was immunoSEQ multiplex PCR. The sample shows about 110,000 clones, 85% of them seen only once. Germline CDR1 reads SGHNT; CDR2 reads YYREEE (reference sequence). The V and J ends lost 0 bases and 5 bases respectively, with 11 bases between them. The CDR3 covers 15 residues. The rearrangement links TRBV5-4 to TRBJ2-2; D perhaps matches TRBD1 (6 bases). The receptor's source is a human donor with non-small cell lung cancer that progressed on radiotherapy plus ipilimumab. Some clones in this sample may be carry-over from other donors' samples. The specimen was peripheral blood, collected from a patient treated with radiotherapy plus ipilimumab. As DNA, the CDR3 is TGTGCCAGCAGCTTGGTCAGGGGCGGGACCGGGGAGCTGTTTTTT. Protein product: CASSLVRGGTGELFF.